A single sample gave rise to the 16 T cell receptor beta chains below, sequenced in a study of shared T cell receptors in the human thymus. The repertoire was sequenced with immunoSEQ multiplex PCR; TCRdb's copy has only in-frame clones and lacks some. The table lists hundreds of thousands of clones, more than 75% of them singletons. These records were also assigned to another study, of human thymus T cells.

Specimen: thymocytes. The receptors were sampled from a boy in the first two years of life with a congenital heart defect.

The CDR3 DNA sequence: TGCGCCAGCAGCTTGTTCGCGGGGGACTACAATGAGCAGTTCTTC. Its protein is CASSLFAGDYNEQFF. This chain connects TRBV5-1 to TRBJ2-1; 7 bases align to TRBD2. CDR3 length equals 15 residues. Germline lookup yields CDR1 SGHRS and CDR2 YFSETQ. V shed 1 base and J 3 bases; nucleotides not matched to a gene: 4.

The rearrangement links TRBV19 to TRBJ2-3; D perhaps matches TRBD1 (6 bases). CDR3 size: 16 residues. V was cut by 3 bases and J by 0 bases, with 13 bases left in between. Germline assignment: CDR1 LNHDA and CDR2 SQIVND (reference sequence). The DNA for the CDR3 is TGTGCCAGTAGTATGCGGGCAGGGGCAAGCACAGATACGCAGTATTTT. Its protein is CASSMRAGASTDTQYF.

The CDR3 DNA reads as TGTGCCGCAAGACAGGGGAGCGCAGGTGGTGAAGCTTTCTTT. It yields the protein CAARQGSAGGEAFF. This sequence joins TRBV6-5 and TRBJ1-1; 8 bases agree with TRBD1. Germline-derived CDR1 and CDR2 are MNHEY and SVGAGI. The CDR3 sequence is 14 residues long. The V segment lost 11 bases and the J segment 7 bases; nucleotides outside the gene matches: 15.

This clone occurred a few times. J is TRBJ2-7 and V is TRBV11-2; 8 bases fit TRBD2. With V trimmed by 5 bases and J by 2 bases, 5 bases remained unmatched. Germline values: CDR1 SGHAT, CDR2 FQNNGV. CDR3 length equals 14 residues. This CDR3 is CASSIQREPYEQYF. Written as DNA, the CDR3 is TGTGCCAGCAGCATACAGCGGGAGCCCTACGAGCAGTACTTC.

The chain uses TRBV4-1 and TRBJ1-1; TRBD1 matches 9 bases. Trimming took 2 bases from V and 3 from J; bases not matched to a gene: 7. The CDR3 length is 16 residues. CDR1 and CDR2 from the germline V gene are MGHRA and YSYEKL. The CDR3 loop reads CASSQWQRDRDTEAFF. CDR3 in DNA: TGCGCCAGCAGCCAATGGCAAAGGGACAGGGACACTGAAGCTTTCTTT.

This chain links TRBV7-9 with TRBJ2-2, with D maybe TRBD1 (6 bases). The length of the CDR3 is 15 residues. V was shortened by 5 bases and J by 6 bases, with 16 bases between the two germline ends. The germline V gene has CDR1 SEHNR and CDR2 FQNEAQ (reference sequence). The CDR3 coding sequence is TGTGCCAGCAGCCATGAAACAGGGTACCCCGGGGAGCTGTTTTTT. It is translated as CASSHETGYPGELFF.

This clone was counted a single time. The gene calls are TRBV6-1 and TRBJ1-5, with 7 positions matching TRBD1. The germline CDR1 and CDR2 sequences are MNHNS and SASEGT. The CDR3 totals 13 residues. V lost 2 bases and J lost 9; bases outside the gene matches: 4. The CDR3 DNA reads TGTGCCAGCAGTGAACTGACAGGGAGGCCCCAGCATTTT. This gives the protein CASSELTGRPQHF.

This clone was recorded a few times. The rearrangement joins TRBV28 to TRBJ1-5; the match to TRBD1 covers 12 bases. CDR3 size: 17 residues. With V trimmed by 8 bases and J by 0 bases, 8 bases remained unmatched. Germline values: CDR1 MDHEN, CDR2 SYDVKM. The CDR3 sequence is CASQVGQGADSNQPQHF. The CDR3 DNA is TGTGCCAGCCAAGTGGGACAGGGGGCAGATAGCAATCAGCCCCAGCATTTT. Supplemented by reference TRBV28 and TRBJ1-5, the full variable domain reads DVKVTQSSRYLVKRTGEKVFLECVQDMDHENMFWYRQDPGLGLRLIYFSYDVKMKEKGDIPEGYSVSREKKERFSLILESASTNQTSMYLCASQVGQGADSNQPQHFGDGTRLSIL.

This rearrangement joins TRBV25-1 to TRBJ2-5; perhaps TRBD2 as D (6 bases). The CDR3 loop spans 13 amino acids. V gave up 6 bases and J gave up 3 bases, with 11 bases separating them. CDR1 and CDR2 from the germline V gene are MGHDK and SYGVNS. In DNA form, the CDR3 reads TGTGCCAGCAGGAGATGGGAGGAAGAGACCCAGTACTTC. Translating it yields CASRRWEEETQYF.

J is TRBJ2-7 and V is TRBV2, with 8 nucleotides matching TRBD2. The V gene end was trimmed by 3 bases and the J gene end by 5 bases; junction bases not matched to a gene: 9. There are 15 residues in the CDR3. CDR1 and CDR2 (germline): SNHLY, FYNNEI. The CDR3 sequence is CASSDSGTRADEQYF. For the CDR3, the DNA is TGTGCCAGCAGTGATTCCGGGACTAGGGCAGACGAGCAGTACTTC.

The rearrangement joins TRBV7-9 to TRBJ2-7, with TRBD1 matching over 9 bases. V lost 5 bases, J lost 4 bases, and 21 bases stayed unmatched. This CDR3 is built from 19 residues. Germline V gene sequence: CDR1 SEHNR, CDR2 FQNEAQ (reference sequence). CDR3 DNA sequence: TGTGCCAGCAGCCCCACTATAGGCTGGGTAGGGACAGGGATGTACGAGCAGTACTTC. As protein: CASSPTIGWVGTGMYEQYF.

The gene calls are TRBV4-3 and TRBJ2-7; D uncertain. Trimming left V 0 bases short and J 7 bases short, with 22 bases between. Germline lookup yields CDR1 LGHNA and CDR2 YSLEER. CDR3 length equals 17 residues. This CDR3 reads CASSQDAQTRTPREQYF. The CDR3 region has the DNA TGCGCCAGCAGCCAAGATGCGCAGACCAGAACCCCTAGGGAGCAGTACTTC.

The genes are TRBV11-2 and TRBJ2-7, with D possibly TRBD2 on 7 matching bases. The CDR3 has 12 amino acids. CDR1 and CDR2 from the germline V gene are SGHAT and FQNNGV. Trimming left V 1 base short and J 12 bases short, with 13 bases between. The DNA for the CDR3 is TGTGCCAGCAGCTTAGTGCAGGGAGGGGGGTACTTC. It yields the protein CASSLVQGGGYF.

The CDR3 is CASSTRGSGANVLTF. CDR3 coding DNA: TGCGCCAGCAGCACCCGCGGCTCGGGGGCCAACGTCCTGACTTTC. V usage is TRBV4-3 and J usage is TRBJ2-6; D is undetermined. The CDR3 sequence is 15 residues long. From germline, CDR1 is LGHNA and CDR2 YSLEER. V gave up 5 bases and J gave up 4 bases, with 12 bases separating them.

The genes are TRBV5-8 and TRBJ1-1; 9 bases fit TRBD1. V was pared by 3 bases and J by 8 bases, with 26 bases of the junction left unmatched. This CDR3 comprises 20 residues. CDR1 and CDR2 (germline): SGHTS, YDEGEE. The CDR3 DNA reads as TGTGCCAGCAGCTCCTTAGGGGACAGGGTAAGAAACCCTCACCTCCCAGAAGCTTTCTTT. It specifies CASSSLGDRVRNPHLPEAFF.

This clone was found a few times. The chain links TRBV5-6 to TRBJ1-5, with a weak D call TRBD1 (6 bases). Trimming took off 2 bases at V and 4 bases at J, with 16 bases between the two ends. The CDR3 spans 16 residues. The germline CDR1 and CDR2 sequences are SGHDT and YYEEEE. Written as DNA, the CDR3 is TGTGCCAGCAGCTTTTGGGACAAATATAGGAATCAGCCCCAGCATTTT. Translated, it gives CASSFWDKYRNQPQHF.